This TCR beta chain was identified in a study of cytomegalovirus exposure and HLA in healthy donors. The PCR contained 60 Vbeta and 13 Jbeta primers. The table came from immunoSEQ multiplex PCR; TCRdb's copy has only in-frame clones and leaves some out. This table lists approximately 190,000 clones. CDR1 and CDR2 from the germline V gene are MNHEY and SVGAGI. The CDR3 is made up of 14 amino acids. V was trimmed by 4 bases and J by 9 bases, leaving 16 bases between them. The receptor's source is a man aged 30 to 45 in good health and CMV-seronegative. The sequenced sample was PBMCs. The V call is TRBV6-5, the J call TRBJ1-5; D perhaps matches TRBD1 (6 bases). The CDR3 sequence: CASSSGVPGGPQHF. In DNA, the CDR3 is TGTGCCAGCAGTTCAGGGGTCCCGGGGGGGCCCCAGCATTTT.